This T cell receptor (beta chain) was recovered during a study of cytomegalovirus exposure and HLA in healthy donors. PCR employed 60 Vbeta and 13 Jbeta primers. Generated by immunoSEQ multiplex PCR, the TCRdb table keeps only in-frame clones and is missing some. The table shows about 120,000 clones, with 70% occurring only once. The specimen sequenced was PBMCs. This TCR was sampled from a man aged 25-45 years in good health and CMV-seropositive.

The CDR3 region is CASRGQGNQPQHF. Written as DNA, the CDR3 is TGTGCCAGCAGGGGACAGGGGAATCAGCCCCAGCATTTT. The V gene is TRBV25-1, the J gene TRBJ1-5, with 10 positions matching TRBD1. The ends lost 6 bases at V and 4 bases at J; junction bases unmatched: 0. The germline gives CDR1 MGHDK, CDR2 SYGVNS. The CDR3 has 13 amino acids.